The 5 T cell receptor beta chains below all came from one sample that was sequenced in a study of shared clonotypes between healthy human individuals (dated by TCRdb to between 2020 and 2021). Libraries came from the immunoSEQ multiplex PCR assay. The source is immuneACCESS, and TCRdb retained only in-frame sequences with V and J called. Part of the clones is not carried over; for the studies checked, unresolved V genes explain less than half of this, and the remainder is unexplained. This sample gives around 2.3 million clones in total; approximately 94% of them show up just once. The ten largest account for roughly 0.13% of the sample. The sample comprised naive CD4+ T cells sorted from blood. The cell subset or site label, read with the paper, signifies: CD45RA+ positively selected. The receptors were sampled from a man aged 18 to 30 in good health.

This rearrangement joins TRBV4-1 to TRBJ2-7, with a possible D match to TRBD1 (6 bases). The ends were cut back, 4 bases at V and 2 bases at J, with 12 bases in the middle. This CDR3 is 14 amino acids long. Germline-derived CDR1 and CDR2 are MGHRA and YSYEKL. CDR3 region: CASSLGAEPYEQYF. The CDR3 coding sequence is TGCGCCAGCAGCCTGGGGGCGGAACCCTACGAGCAGTACTTC.

The chain combines TRBV19 with TRBJ2-2; no firm D call. CDR3 length equals 13 residues. With 5 bases removed from V and 6 bases from J, the gap between germline ends came to 10 bases. Germline-derived CDR1 and CDR2 are LNHDA and SQIVND (reference sequence). The CDR3: CASSPPGAGELFF. DNA of the CDR3: TGTGCCAGTAGTCCGCCTGGGGCCGGGGAGCTGTTTTTT.

This chain uses TRBV6-1 with TRBJ1-5; TRBD1 might be the D (6 bases). V was clipped by 6 bases and J by 5 bases, with 17 bases between them. CDR1 and CDR2 (germline): MNHNS, SASEGT. This CDR3 is 15 amino acids long. The CDR3, as DNA: TGTGCCAGCAGGGAGACAGGTCTTCGAGATCAGCCCCAGCATTTT. This encodes CASRETGLRDQPQHF.

The genes are TRBV10-2 and TRBJ2-7, with D uncertain. The CDR3 length is 15 residues. Germline V gene lookup returns CDR1 WSHSY and CDR2 SAAADI. The V end was cut by 5 bases, the J end by 6 bases, with 20 bases between. CDR3 residues: CASSPDQRLVAEQYF. CDR3 nucleotides: TGCGCCAGCAGTCCGGACCAGAGGTTAGTAGCCGAGCAGTACTTC.

The gene calls are TRBV11-2 and TRBJ1-2; D unclear. The germline gives CDR1 SGHAT, CDR2 FQNNGV. Trimming took 3 bases from V and 3 from J, leaving 14 bases between them. This CDR3 has 15 residues. The CDR3 DNA is TGTGCCAGCAGCTTGGAAAGAGTAGTCGACTATGGCTACACCTTC. Protein product: CASSLERVVDYGYTF.